These 28 T cell receptor beta chains share one sample of origin, sequenced in a study of identical twins. TCRdb itself ran the 5' RACE reads through MiXCR, one entry per CDR3 protein. The table lists just under 650,000 distinct CDR3 sequences, 7.1% of them singletons. The same sample was also studied in work on yellow fever vaccine responses in identical twins.

Sequenced material: PBMCs. These receptors originate from a woman between 18 and 29 years old in good health.

The CDR3 sequence is CASSLTVANQETQYF. CDR3 bases: TGTGCCAGCAGCTTGACCGTAGCCAACCAAGAGACCCAGTACTTC. The chain combines TRBV11-1 with TRBJ2-5; D remains unclear. The V gene lost 3 bases and the J gene lost 0 bases, with 11 bases spanning the gap. CDR1 and CDR2 (germline): SGHAT, FQDESV (reference sequence). There are 15 residues in the CDR3. The variable domain in full, with the rest retrieved from reference TRBV11-1 and TRBJ2-5, is EAEVAQSPRYKITEKSQAVAFWCDPISGHATLYWYRQILGQGPELLVQFQDESVVDDSQLPKDRFSAERLKGVDSTLKIQPAELGDSAMYLCASSLTVANQETQYFGPGTRLLVL.

This clonotype occurred a few times. The V and J genes are TRBV2 and TRBJ2-7, with 9 bases fitting TRBD1. The V gene end was trimmed by 6 bases and the J gene end by 4 bases; junction bases not matched to a gene: 7. Germline CDR1 reads SNHLY; CDR2 reads FYNNEI. The CDR3 sequence is 14 residues long. The CDR3 region has the DNA TGTGCCAGCAGAAATCCGGGACAGGGTTACGAGCAGTACGTC. It specifies CASRNPGQGYEQYV.

This clonotype was picked up many times. The V and J genes are TRBV12-3 or TRBV12-4 and TRBJ2-1; D gene ambiguous. Trimming took 3 bases from V and 6 from J, leaving 12 bases between them. The CDR3 is made up of 14 amino acids. CDR3 sequence (DNA): TGTGCCAGCAGTTTCGGGTTGGGCATCAATGAGCAGTTCTTC. Translated, it gives CASSFGLGINEQFF.

The chain carries TRBV4-1 and TRBJ2-2; D is undetermined. The V end was cut by 1 base, the J end by 0 bases, with 9 bases between. Germline lookup yields CDR1 MGHRA and CDR2 YSYEKL. The CDR3 loop spans 16 amino acids. This chain's CDR3 is CASSQGPVSNTGELFF. CDR3 bases: TGCGCCAGCAGCCAAGGGCCTGTTTCGAACACCGGGGAGCTGTTTTTT.

The CDR3 region has the DNA TGTGCCAGCTCACCAGGGGACCTGAACAATGAGCAGTTCTTC. Its translation is CASSPGDLNNEQFF. This chain joins TRBV18 and TRBJ2-1; D is possibly TRBD1 or TRBD2 (5 bases each). Germline-derived CDR1 and CDR2 are KGHSH and LQKENI. V was trimmed by 2 bases and J by 5 bases, leaving 10 bases between them. The length of the CDR3 is 14 residues.

This clonotype was seen many times. The rearrangement joins TRBV5-1 to TRBJ2-7, with D possibly being TRBD1 (6 bases). V was shortened by 1 base and J by 3 bases, with 11 bases between the two germline ends. This CDR3 has 14 amino acids. From germline, CDR1 is SGHRS and CDR2 YFSETQ. CDR3 nucleotide sequence: TGCGCCAGCAGCTTGCAGGACAGCATCTACGAGCAGTACTTC. This gives the protein CASSLQDSIYEQYF.

This clonotype was counted only a few times. J is TRBJ1-1 and V is TRBV12-3 or TRBV12-4, with D hard to call. Between the trimmed V and J ends, which lost 6 bases and 2 bases, there was a span of 16 bases. The CDR3 is 15 residues long. The CDR3 loop reads CASSPPRMDNTEAFF. The CDR3 DNA follows: TGTGCCAGCAGCCCCCCGCGGATGGATAACACTGAAGCTTTCTTT.

The genes are TRBV21-1 and TRBJ2-4; the table's D call TRBD2 went unverified against the DNA. TRBV21-1 is listed as a pseudogene. The CDR3 spans 12 residues. The CDR3 sequence is CASSTGRDIQYF. The CDR3 nucleotides are TGTGCCAGCAGCACGGGGAGGGACATTCAGTACTTC.

This clonotype was found many times. The chain employs TRBV7-9 and TRBJ1-5, with D maybe TRBD1 (5 bases). Trimming removed 5 bases from V and 3 bases from J, with 11 bases in between. CDR1 and CDR2 from the germline V gene are SEHNR and FQNEAQ (reference sequence). The CDR3 consists of 14 residues. The CDR3 nucleotides read TGTGCCAGCAGCCTCCCAGGGAACAATCAGCCCCAGCATTTT. Residues: CASSLPGNNQPQHF.

This clonotype was counted between two and nine times. The chain has TRBV7-2 and TRBJ2-1, with 9 bases identical to TRBD2. V shed 7 bases and J 10 bases; nucleotides not matched to a gene: 14. Germline V gives CDR1 SGHTA, CDR2 FQGNSA. The CDR3 has 15 amino acids. The CDR3 DNA reads TGTGCCAGCAAGTTAGCGGGGGCCCACTTCAAAGAGCAGTTCTTC. Protein sequence: CASKLAGAHFKEQFF.

The CDR3 region is CASSQADQNTEAFF. The DNA of the CDR3 is TGCGCCAGCAGCCAGGCAGACCAGAACACTGAAGCTTTCTTT. V usage is TRBV4-1 and J usage is TRBJ1-1; D is unclear. This CDR3 spans 14 amino acids. Germline V CDR1 and CDR2: MGHRA, YSYEKL. V lost 3 bases, J lost 1 base, and 9 bases lay in between.

This clonotype was seen a handful of times. The chain recombines TRBV19 with TRBJ1-5; D is unresolved. The CDR3 length is 13 residues. From germline, CDR1 is LNHDA and CDR2 SQIVND (reference sequence). V lost 4 bases, J lost 5 bases, and 9 bases lay in between. CDR3 sequence: CASSRGLHQPQHF. The CDR3 DNA sequence: TGTGCCAGTAGTAGAGGGCTCCATCAGCCCCAGCATTTT.

The chain is built from TRBV11-2 and TRBJ2-1, with D perhaps matching TRBD1 or TRBD2 (5 bases each). The germline CDR1 and CDR2 sequences are SGHAT and FQNNGV. CDR3 length: 15 amino acids. V lost 8 bases to trimming and J lost 6 bases, with 20 bases between them. The CDR3, as DNA: TGTGCCAGCTGTACTCACGGGACCCAGGGCAATGAGCAGTTCTTC. Translated, it gives CASCTHGTQGNEQFF.

This clonotype occurred a few times. The chain couples TRBV13 to TRBJ2-5; D is possibly TRBD1 (5 bases). CDR1 is PRHDT and CDR2 is FYEKMQ in the germline V gene (reference sequence). Deletions cut 1 base from V and 4 bases from J, with 10 bases between. This CDR3 is built from 14 residues. The CDR3 nucleotides read TGTGCCAGCAGCTTAGAGGGCAGGGCAGAGACCCAGTACTTC. Its translation is CASSLEGRAETQYF.

Only a few counts were recorded for this clonotype. The chain has TRBV4-1 and TRBJ1-1; 9 bases align to TRBD1. CDR1 MGHRA and CDR2 YSYEKL come from the germline V gene. The V gene end was trimmed by 4 bases and the J gene end by 3 bases; junction bases not matched to a gene: 6. The CDR3 is made up of 15 amino acids. CDR3 bases: TGCGCCAGCAGCCGAGGGGACAGGGAGTACACTGAAGCTTTCTTT. Its translation: CASSRGDREYTEAFF.

This clonotype was found many times. The J gene is TRBJ1-1, the V gene TRBV29-1, with D perhaps TRBD1 (5 bases). Germline V gene sequence: CDR1 SQVTM, CDR2 ANQGSEA. V was cut by 4 bases and J by 1 base, with 13 bases left in between. This CDR3 has 14 residues. The CDR3 is CSVVGGTSNTEAFF. CDR3 nucleotides: TGCAGCGTTGTGGGGGGGACCTCGAACACTGAAGCTTTCTTT.

The rearrangement uses TRBV10-3 and TRBJ2-4, with D tentatively TRBD1 or TRBD2 (5 bases each). The germline V gene encodes CDR1 ENHRY and CDR2 SYGVKD. The CDR3 totals 20 residues. The V and J ends lost 0 bases and 0 bases respectively, with 21 bases between them. CDR3 in DNA: TGTGCCATCAGTGAGTCGACCCGCTCCGGGACCCCTATAGCCAAAAACATTCAGTACTTC. Protein sequence: CAISESTRSGTPIAKNIQYF.

Ten or more counts support this clonotype. J is TRBJ2-5 and V is TRBV20-1, with D perhaps TRBD2 (6 bases). CDR3 length: 16 amino acids. Germline lookup yields CDR1 DFQATT and CDR2 SNEGSKA (reference sequence). Trimming shortened V by 3 bases and J by 1 base, and 18 bases separated the two germline ends. Written as DNA, the CDR3 is TGCAGTGCTAGCCCAGCGACTAGTGGGGTCCAAGAGACCCAGTACTTC. It is translated as CSASPATSGVQETQYF.

This clonotype was detected a few times. The J gene is TRBJ2-1, the V gene TRBV5-1, with D uncertain. Germline V gene lookup returns CDR1 SGHRS and CDR2 YFSETQ. The CDR3 spans 14 residues. The ends were cut back, 4 bases at V and 8 bases at J, with 16 bases in the middle. The CDR3 nucleotides read TGCGCCAGCAGCATCTCTAGAGAACGCGATGAGCAGTTCTTC. The encoded protein is CASSISRERDEQFF.

This clonotype was picked up a small number of times. The chain links TRBV11-2 to TRBJ2-1; 10 bases agree with TRBD2. Germline trimming cut 5 bases from V and 10 bases from J; bases unmatched to any gene: 11. This CDR3 region has 15 residues. In germline, CDR1 is SGHAT, CDR2 FQNNGV. CDR3 nucleotide sequence: TGTGCCAGCAGCCCACGGGGAGCGGGGGGGTTGGAGCAGTTCTTC. Protein product: CASSPRGAGGLEQFF. Drawing the rest from reference TRBV11-2 and TRBJ2-1, the complete variable domain is EAGVAQSPRYKIIEKRQSVAFWCNPISGHATLYWYQQILGQGPKLLIQFQNNGVVDDSQLPKDRFSAERLKGVDSTLKIQPAKLEDSAVYLCASSPRGAGGLEQFFGPGTRLTVL.

This clonotype occurred a few times. Germline and junction disagree at one end, which may indicate a read error. The rearrangement links TRBV12-3 or TRBV12-4 to TRBJ1-5; 8 nucleotides line up with TRBD1. The CDR3 contains 19 residues. The CDR3 coding sequence is TGTGCCAGCTGTTTAGAGCGTTCCTCAGGGGGCGAGAGCAATCAGCCCCAGCATTTT. Protein sequence: CASCLERSSGGESNQPQHF.

CDR3 amino acids: CASSLGPSRDYTKETQYF. CDR3 nucleotide sequence: TGTGCCAGCAGCTTAGGACCTTCGCGGGACTACACGAAAGAGACCCAGTACTTC. The J gene is TRBJ2-5, the V gene TRBV7-6; 7 bases are a match to TRBD2. V shed 1 base and J 3 bases; nucleotides not matched to a gene: 14. Per the germline V gene, CDR1 is SGHVS and CDR2 is FNYEAQ. The CDR3 totals 18 residues.

This clonotype appeared a few times. V is TRBV12-3 or TRBV12-4 and J is TRBJ2-3; D is perhaps TRBD1 or TRBD2 (6 bases each). The V end was cut by 6 bases, the J end by 0 bases, with 19 bases between. This CDR3 has 17 amino acids. The CDR3: CASSRDSGGFSTDTQYF. The CDR3 DNA follows: TGTGCCAGCAGCCGGGACTCTGGGGGCTTTAGCACAGATACGCAGTATTTT.

This clonotype has a handful of counts. The rearrangement uses TRBV5-1 and TRBJ2-3; TRBD2 matches at 7 bases. The germline V gene encodes CDR1 SGHRS and CDR2 YFSETQ. The CDR3 loop spans 16 amino acids. V lost 4 bases to trimming and J lost 1 base; unmatched junction nucleotides: 9. The CDR3, as DNA: TGCGCCAGCAGCCTCAGGTCCCTAGCGGGCACAGATACGCAGTATTTT. Protein sequence: CASSLRSLAGTDTQYF. Full variable domain (remainder filled in from reference TRBV5-1 and TRBJ2-3): KAGVTQTPRYLIKTRGQQVTLSCSPISGHRSVSWYQQTPGQGLQFLFEYFSETQRNKGNFPGRFSGRQFSNSRSEMNVSTLELGDSALYLCASSLRSLAGTDTQYFGPGTRLTVL.

The sample holds a few counts of this clonotype. The CDR3 coding sequence is TGCAGCGTTGCCCGCGACAGGGCTTCCTACGAGCAGTACTTC. Protein product: CSVARDRASYEQYF. The chain links TRBV29-1 to TRBJ2-7; 7 bases map to TRBD1. In germline, CDR1 is SQVTM, CDR2 ANQGSEA. This CDR3 is 14 amino acids long. V shed 4 bases, J shed 1 base, and the junction held 7 bases outside the gene matches.

This clonotype was counted many times. This chain joins TRBV12-3 or TRBV12-4 and TRBJ2-1; D is possibly TRBD2 (6 bases). The CDR3 has 13 amino acids. V was pared by 9 bases and J by 2 bases, with 11 bases between. For the CDR3, the DNA is TGTGCCAGTAGCGGTCAGACCTACAATGAGCAGTTCTTC. Residues: CASSGQTYNEQFF.

The chain couples TRBV15 to TRBJ1-6; 9 nucleotides agree with TRBD1. Germline CDR1 reads LNHNV; CDR2 reads YYDKDF (reference sequence). The CDR3 is 14 amino acids. Germline trimming cut 6 bases from V and 6 bases from J; bases unmatched to any gene: 3. The CDR3 DNA sequence: TGTGCCACCAGTTTGACAGGGGGTAATTCACCCCTCCACTTT. Protein: CATSLTGGNSPLHF.

The CDR3 sequence: CASSRTGALNEQFF. The CDR3 DNA sequence: TGTGCCAGCAGCAGGACAGGGGCCCTAAATGAGCAGTTCTTC. This rearrangement joins TRBV7-6 to TRBJ2-1; TRBD1 matches 9 bases. The CDR3 has 14 amino acids. The V segment lost 5 bases and the J segment 7 bases; nucleotides outside the gene matches: 6. CDR1 and CDR2 (germline): SGHVS, FNYEAQ.